This T cell receptor (beta chain) was identified in a study of blood T cells in healthy people across ages (dated by TCRdb to 2014 to 2015). About the study as a whole: In model experiments, template switching captured about one uniquely barcoded TCR beta cDNA molecule for every two T cells. To track age-related changes in TCR beta repertoire diversity, the study relied on deep sequencing normalized with unique cDNA molecular identifiers. Using the same blood draw, the study looked at two additional independent replicas of 1 million unique cDNA reads for two donors, one aged 18 to 29 and the other aged 80 or older. Four age groups were formed from the donors: young (average 16 years), middle-aged (around 39), aged (approximately 60) and long-lived (around 82). To avoid experimental bias, donors of different ages were distributed randomly across sequencing lanes.

The library was generated by 5' RACE. TCRdb lists the instrument as Illumina HiSeq 2500. A second 7 to 11 cycle PCR used a sample-barcoded 5' primer and a J-beta primer mix. A template-switch 5' adaptor carrying 12 random nucleotides introduced a unique molecular identifier onto each TCR beta cDNA molecule. Each sample yielded at least 3 million CDR3-containing paired-end reads. First-strand cDNA synthesis was performed from all RNA using the Mint cDNA synthesis kit, with priming by a TRBC-specific oligonucleotide. After uracil-DNA glycosylase treatment, a first 18-cycle PCR used universal primers M1SS and BC2_uni_R on all cDNA. Concerning the study's data processing: Each sample was normalized by randomly selecting 1 million high-quality reads, each carrying a distinct molecular identifier. Instead of being binned into consensus sequences, reads with shared molecular identifiers were discarded. CDR3 identification, clonotype clustering and error correction used MiTCR with a Q25 quality threshold and the strictest error-elimination algorithm. Lower-bound total TCR beta diversity was estimated with a nonparametric unseen species model using Euler transformation. TCRdb handled the public reads itself, with Q25 trimming in fastp and clone calling in MiXCR, and kept productive beta chains. CDR3 protein sequences are deduplicated, and each keeps its most common genes and DNA. TCRdb, rather than the study authors, made the V and J calls. The sample records about 1.4 million distinct CDR3 sequences, around 55% of which are singletons. The top ten clones comprise 6.5% to 8.5% of the sample.

The CDR1 and CDR2 encoded by the germline V gene are SGHRS and YFSETQ. Reading from cysteine to phenylalanine, the CDR3 counts 15 amino acids. Just CDR3 DNA is preserved here, 45 bases in frame from base 1. The trim is 5 bases for V and 4 bases for J, with a gap of 16 bases between the germline ends. Of note for this clonotype: The antigen it recognizes is unknown. Per-base quality was not reported, and no clone a single base away is much larger than it.

Donors were a few dozen systemically healthy Caucasian individuals from Russia aged roughly 6 to 90 years. Around 10 milliliters of peripheral blood were collected from each donor into EDTA-treated Vacutainer tubes. Ficoll-Paque density-gradient centrifugation was used to isolate PBMCs, with at least 7 million per sample. Total RNA was extracted from PBMCs with Trizol reagent, with at least 5.5 micrograms obtained per sample. Naive CD45RAhigh/CD27high T cell percentages were measured by flow cytometry on a PBMC aliquot from every donor. Study-level results and caveats: Because profiling used bulk unsorted PBMCs, naive and antigen-experienced compartments could not be compared conclusively. A strong correlation was found between observed TCR beta diversity and the percentage of naive T cells measured by flow cytometry. Estimates of total diversity based on one million sequenced T cells were considered lower bounds and underestimates. The CMV infection status of donors was not known, potentially confounding age-related changes in expanded clonotypes. Compared with the aged group, the long-lived group had more naive CD4+ T cells, fewer expanded clones and increased TCR diversity, a pattern suggesting age selection. Observed TCR beta diversity per million T cells fell roughly linearly with age, and a significant reduction was already apparent by age around 39.

Sequenced: blood. This receptor was identified in a man between 18 and 29 years old in good health. The rearrangement joined TRBV5-1 to TRBJ2-1, with no confident D gene call. In nucleotide form, the sequence is TGCGCCAGCAGGGTGGCTGAGCTCGGATACAATGAGCAGTTCTTC. This encodes CASRVAELGYNEQFF.